This TCR beta chain emerged from a study of blood T cell repertoires in COVID-19. TCRdb's table, derived via immunoSEQ multiplex PCR, lists solely in-frame clones and lacks some. The sample lists around 370,000 clones, around 87% occurring once. This clone has only one observation. Trimming stripped 6 bases from V and 4 bases from J, with 22 bases between. Germline CDR1 reads SGHVT; CDR2 reads SQSDAQ. The CDR3 covers 17 residues. The material sequenced was peripheral blood. The clonotype originates from a man between 18 and 29 years old with active or convalescent COVID-19. V gene TRBV7-4 combines with J gene TRBJ1-3; D call uncertain. CDR3 sequence (DNA): TGTGCCAGCAGAACAACTTTCGGGGTGATGTGGGGAAACACCATATATTTT. The encoded protein is CASRTTFGVMWGNTIYF. The entire variable domain, with the rest obtained from reference TRBV7-4 and TRBJ1-3, is as follows: GAGVSQSPRYKVAKRGRDVALRCDSISGHVTLYWYRQTLGQGSEVLTYSQSDAQRDKSGRPSGRFSAERPERSVSTLKIQRTEQGDSAVYLCASRTTFGVMWGNTIYFGEGSWLTVV.